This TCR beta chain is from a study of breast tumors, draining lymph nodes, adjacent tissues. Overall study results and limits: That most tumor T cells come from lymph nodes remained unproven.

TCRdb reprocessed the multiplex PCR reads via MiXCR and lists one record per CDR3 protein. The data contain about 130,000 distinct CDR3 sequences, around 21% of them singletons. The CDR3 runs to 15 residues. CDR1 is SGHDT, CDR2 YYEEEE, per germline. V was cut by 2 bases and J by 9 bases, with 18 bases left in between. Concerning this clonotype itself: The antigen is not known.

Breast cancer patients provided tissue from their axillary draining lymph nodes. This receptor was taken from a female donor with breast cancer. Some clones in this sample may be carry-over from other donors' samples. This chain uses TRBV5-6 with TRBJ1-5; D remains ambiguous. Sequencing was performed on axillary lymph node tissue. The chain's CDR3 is CASSFRDPVFGPQHF. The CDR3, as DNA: TGTGCCAGCAGCTTCCGTGACCCGGTCTTCGGGCCCCAGCATTTT. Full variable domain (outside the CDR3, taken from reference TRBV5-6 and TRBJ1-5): DAGVTQSPTHLIKTRGQQVTLRCSPKSGHDTVSWYQQALGQGPQFIFQYYEEEERQRGNFPDRFSGHQFPNYSSELNVNALLLGDSALYLCASSFRDPVFGPQHFGDGTRLSIL.